This entry lists 31 T cell receptor beta chains sequenced from one sample in a study of blood T cell repertoires in COVID-19. The data were produced by immunoSEQ multiplex PCR, yet TCRdb's version contains in-frame clones alone and is incomplete. The sample contains approximately 670,000 clones, 70% to 90% of which appear only once. The sample was peripheral blood. The receptors stem from a woman between 18 and 29 years old with acute or convalescent COVID-19.

The chain couples TRBV7-2 to TRBJ2-3; D gene ambiguous. The CDR3 covers 14 residues. Germline V gene sequence: CDR1 SGHTA, CDR2 FQGNSA. V lost 6 bases and J 0 bases, leaving 10 bases between the germline ends. CDR3 coding DNA: TGTGCCAGCAGTCTTAGCCCCAGCACAGATACGCAGTATTTT. Residues: CASSLSPSTDTQYF.

CDR3 nucleotide sequence: TGTGCCACCAGCAGACGCGGAAGCGGGATCGAGCAGTACTTC. As protein: CATSRRGSGIEQYF. This chain joins TRBV15 and TRBJ2-7, with 7 nucleotides matching TRBD2. V was pared by 2 bases and J by 6 bases, with 7 bases of the junction left unmatched. The CDR3 consists of 14 residues. Germline lookup yields CDR1 LNHNV and CDR2 YYDKDF (reference sequence).

This chain uses TRBV19 with TRBJ2-7; D possibly corresponds to TRBD2 (6 bases). This CDR3 has 13 residues. Per germline, CDR1 LNHDA and CDR2 SQIVND (reference sequence). The V end was cut by 4 bases, the J end by 3 bases, with 10 bases between. CDR3 sequence (DNA): TGTGCCAGTAGTACCCGGGAGCACTACGAGCAGTACTTC. Translation gives CASSTREHYEQYF.

Remarks on this clone: The same CDR3 arises from other DNA sequences in this sample as well. The chain has TRBV6-1 and TRBJ2-1; tentative D call: TRBD2 (7 bases). V dropped 1 base and J dropped 3 bases, with 13 bases sitting between them. The CDR3 totals 16 residues. Germline values: CDR1 MNHNS, CDR2 SASEGT. CDR3 in DNA: TGTGCCAGCAGTGAAGAAGGGGGGGCGGGCTACAATGAGCAGTTCTTC. It encodes CASSEEGGAGYNEQFF.

The rearrangement links TRBV6-5 to TRBJ1-6; 7 bases match TRBD1. This CDR3 is 15 amino acids long. Germline V gene sequence: CDR1 MNHEY, CDR2 SVGAGI. V gave up 5 bases and J gave up 8 bases; unmatched junction bases: 9. CDR3 nucleotides: TGTGCCAGCAGTCCTAGACAGGGAGTTCATTCACCCCTCCACTTT. This gives the protein CASSPRQGVHSPLHF.

V usage is TRBV12-3 or TRBV12-4 and J usage is TRBJ1-5; D gene unclear. CDR3 length equals 13 residues. V shed 2 bases and J shed 2 bases, with 4 bases lying between them. In nucleotides, the CDR3 is TGTGCCAGCAGTTTATCGGGCAATCAGCCCCAGCATTTT. Protein product: CASSLSGNQPQHF.

This clone was seen just once. The chain uses TRBV5-4 and TRBJ1-2; D may be TRBD1 (5 bases). V was trimmed by 0 bases and J by 6 bases, leaving 9 bases between them. Germline lookup yields CDR1 SGHNT and CDR2 YYREEE (reference sequence). The CDR3 sequence is 13 residues long. The CDR3 loop reads CASSLEGFDGYTF. CDR3 nucleotide sequence: TGTGCCAGCAGCTTGGAGGGGTTTGATGGCTACACCTTC.

The V call is TRBV6-5, the J call TRBJ2-1; 7 positions agree with TRBD1. The ends lost 6 bases at V and 8 bases at J; junction bases unmatched: 10. The length of the CDR3 is 14 residues. From germline, CDR1 is MNHEY and CDR2 SVGAGI. The CDR3 protein is CASRSVDRDDEQFF. In DNA form, the CDR3 reads TGTGCCAGCAGATCGGTTGACAGGGACGATGAGCAGTTCTTC.

The DNA of the CDR3 is TGTGCCAGCACTCTCCGGGACAGGGAGGGCAATGAGCAGTTCTTC. This codes for CASTLRDREGNEQFF. The chain employs TRBV2 and TRBJ2-1; 9 bases fit TRBD1. Germline CDR1 and CDR2: SNHLY and FYNNEI. V shed 7 bases and J 6 bases; nucleotides not matched to a gene: 10. The CDR3 sequence is 15 residues long.

The CDR3: CASADRVAYEQYF. CDR3 DNA: TGTGCCAGTGCAGACAGGGTGGCCTACGAGCAGTACTTC. The chain carries TRBV19 and TRBJ2-7; 7 bases agree with TRBD1. There are 13 residues in the CDR3. Trimming cost V 8 bases and J 2 bases; bases outside gene matches: 6. Germline V gene lookup returns CDR1 LNHDA and CDR2 SQIVND (reference sequence).

A single count supports this clone. V is TRBV19 and J is TRBJ1-1; D is undetermined. The germline V and J ends were trimmed by 8 bases and 1 base, with 11 bases remaining between them. The CDR3 totals 13 residues. Germline-derived CDR1 and CDR2 are LNHDA and SQIVND (reference sequence). CDR3 sequence: CASGRNRNTEAFF. Here the CDR3 DNA reads TGTGCCAGTGGGAGGAACCGGAACACTGAAGCTTTCTTT.

Here the CDR3 reads CAWSVRANQPQHF. The CDR3 DNA is TGTGCCTGGAGTGTACGAGCGAATCAGCCCCAGCATTTT. The chain joins TRBV30 to TRBJ1-5; D is ambiguous. The V gene's germline CDR1 is GTSNPN and CDR2 SVGIG (reference sequence). The V end lost 0 bases, the J end lost 4 bases, and 7 bases lay between the germline ends. CDR3 length: 13 residues.

V usage is TRBV7-2 and J usage is TRBJ1-6; unclear D gene. The ends were cut back, 1 base at V and 7 bases at J, with 11 bases in the middle. CDR1 SGHTA and CDR2 FQGNSA come from the germline V gene. This CDR3 contains 15 residues. The CDR3 bases are TGTGCCAGCAGCTTAGAGCGGGCTGGGAATTCACCCCTCCACTTT. Amino acid sequence: CASSLERAGNSPLHF.

The chain employs TRBV3-1 (or the pseudogene TRBV3-2) and TRBJ1-1; the D is unclear. The CDR3 covers 17 residues. Germline V gene data show CDR1 as LGHDT and CDR2 as YNNKEL (reference sequence). Trimming removed 1 base from V and 2 bases from J, with 17 bases in between. The CDR3 loop reads CASSQAVPLRGNTEAFF. For the CDR3, the DNA is TGTGCCAGCAGCCAAGCTGTTCCCCTCCGGGGTAACACTGAAGCTTTCTTT.

The chain recombines TRBV5-6 with TRBJ1-4; D might be TRBD1 (5 bases). Trimming removed 0 bases at V and 6 bases at J, with 9 bases between. The germline CDR1 and CDR2 sequences are SGHDT and YYEEEE. CDR3 length: 14 residues. The CDR3 DNA reads as TGTGCCAGCAGCTTGGCAGGGTCGGATGAAAAACTGTTTTTT. Amino acid sequence: CASSLAGSDEKLFF.

The chain recombines TRBV6-5 with TRBJ2-1; TRBD1 matches at 7 bases. V lost 5 bases to trimming and J lost 5 bases; unmatched junction nucleotides: 6. There are 14 residues in the CDR3. The germline gives CDR1 MNHEY, CDR2 SVGAGI. The CDR3 nucleotides are TGTGCCAGCAGTACCGGACAGGAAAACAATGAGCAGTTCTTC. This translates into CASSTGQENNEQFF.

The CDR3 spells CASSLLDRNSYEQYF. Written as DNA, the CDR3 is TGTGCCAGCAGCTTGCTGGACAGGAACTCCTACGAGCAGTACTTC. The rearrangement joins TRBV7-9 to TRBJ2-7, with 7 nucleotides matching TRBD1. J lost 0 bases, V lost 3 bases, and 5 bases had no gene match. Germline-derived CDR1 and CDR2 are SEHNR and FQNEAQ (reference sequence). The CDR3 sequence is 15 residues long.

The genes are TRBV5-5 and TRBJ1-1; D perhaps matches TRBD1 (6 bases). CDR1 and CDR2 (germline): SGHKS, YYEKEE (reference sequence). V was clipped by 4 bases and J by 5 bases, with 24 bases between them. The CDR3 sequence is 17 residues long. For the CDR3, the DNA is TGTGCCAGCAGCCCCCGGGAGGGGACATGGGGCGGGACTGAAGCTTTCTTT. It yields the protein CASSPREGTWGGTEAFF.

For the CDR3, the DNA is TGTGCCAGCAGACCTACACAGGGCCCTGGCTACACCTTC. Its protein is CASRPTQGPGYTF. J is TRBJ1-2 and V is TRBV6-2 or TRBV6-3; D might be TRBD1 (6 bases). Trimming took off 6 bases at V and 7 bases at J, with 15 bases between the two ends. This CDR3 has 13 residues. Looked up from germline, CDR1 is MNHEY and CDR2 is SVGEGT.

The chain joins TRBV14 to TRBJ2-7; perhaps TRBD1 as D (6 bases). Germline V gene data show CDR1 as SGHDN and CDR2 as FVKESK. V shed 1 base and J shed 4 bases, with 14 bases lying between them. The CDR3 is 15 residues long. The CDR3 DNA is TGTGCCAGCAGCCAAGCCACAGGGCAGTTATACGAGCAGTACTTC. As protein: CASSQATGQLYEQYF. The full variable domain, completed using reference TRBV14 and TRBJ2-7, is EAGVTQFPSHSVIEKGQTVTLRCDPISGHDNLYWYRRVMGKEIKFLLHFVKESKQDESGMPNNRFLAERTGGTYSTLKVQPAELEDSGVYFCASSQATGQLYEQYFGPGTRLTVT.

The rearrangement uses TRBV7-8 and TRBJ1-2; D is possibly TRBD1 (5 bases). The ends were cut back, 1 base at V and 4 bases at J, with 10 bases in the middle. This CDR3 contains 14 residues. In germline, CDR1 is SGHVS, CDR2 FQNEAQ. The CDR3 DNA reads as TGTGCCAGCAGCTTAGGACAGACCAGCTATGGCTACACCTTC. Protein product: CASSLGQTSYGYTF.

The V call is TRBV7-3, the J call TRBJ2-1, with 8 positions matching TRBD2. The CDR3 covers 16 residues. Germline V gene lookup returns CDR1 SGHTA and CDR2 FQGTGA. V trimming: 1 base; J trimming: 8 bases; junction bases outside the gene matches: 10. This chain's CDR3 is CASSLIPLSGVDEQFF. The CDR3 coding sequence is TGTGCCAGCAGCTTAATACCCCTTAGCGGGGTGGATGAGCAGTTCTTC. The full variable domain, its missing parts supplied by reference TRBV7-3 and TRBJ2-1, is GAGVSQTPSNKVTEKGKYVELRCDPISGHTALYWYRQSLGQGPEFLIYFQGTGAADDSGLPNDRFFAVRPEGSVSTLKIQRTERGDSAVYLCASSLIPLSGVDEQFFGPGTRLTVL.

The V and J genes are TRBV30 and TRBJ1-5; D is unresolved. The CDR3 extends over 13 amino acids. Germline V gene sequence: CDR1 GTSNPN, CDR2 SVGIG (reference sequence). Trimming shortened V by 2 bases and J by 7 bases, and 12 bases separated the two germline ends. As DNA, the CDR3 is TGTGCCTGGAGTCCAGCTGAGGGACAGCCCCAGCATTTT. Amino acid sequence: CAWSPAEGQPQHF. The variable domain in full, with the rest retrieved from reference TRBV30 and TRBJ1-5, is SQTIHQWPATLVQPVGSPLSLECTVEGTSNPNLYWYRQAAGRGLQLLFYSVGIGQISSEVPQNLSASRPQDRQFILSSKKLLLSDSGFYLCAWSPAEGQPQHFGDGTRLSIL.

The sample holds one count of this clone. The J gene is TRBJ1-5, the V gene TRBV19, with TRBD1 matching 11 bases. After removal of 5 bases from V and 9 bases from J, the junction contained 6 bases not matched to a gene. CDR1 and CDR2 from the germline V gene are LNHDA and SQIVND (reference sequence). The CDR3 contains 14 residues. Here the CDR3 reads CASSPRTGGRPQHF. DNA for the CDR3: TGTGCCAGTAGTCCCAGGACAGGGGGCAGGCCCCAGCATTTT.

The rearrangement uses TRBV13 and TRBJ2-5; 9 nucleotides agree with TRBD2. Trimming removed 5 bases from V and 2 bases from J; junction bases left unmatched: 6. Per the germline V gene, CDR1 is PRHDT and CDR2 is FYEKMQ (reference sequence). The CDR3 length is 15 residues. CDR3 DNA: TGTGCCAGCAGCCCGCGGGGGGGTTGGCAAGAGACCCAGTACTTC. It translates to CASSPRGGWQETQYF.

The chain is built from TRBV2 and TRBJ2-2; 10 bases are shared with TRBD1. There are 16 residues in the CDR3. Germline V gene lookup returns CDR1 SNHLY and CDR2 FYNNEI. V was clipped by 3 bases and J by 3 bases; unmatched bases: 4. The CDR3 reads CASSDQGTGDTGELFF. DNA for the CDR3: TGTGCCAGCAGTGATCAGGGGACAGGGGACACCGGGGAGCTGTTTTTT.

CDR3 nucleotides: TGTGCCAGCAGCCACCGTGGCCGGACAGGGGGGGATTATACTGAAGCTTTCTTT. Residues: CASSHRGRTGGDYTEAFF. The V and J genes are TRBV4-2 and TRBJ1-1; 10 bases map to TRBD1. The germline V gene encodes CDR1 LGHNA and CDR2 YNFKEQ. The CDR3 extends over 18 amino acids. V lost 3 bases to trimming and J lost 5 bases; unmatched junction nucleotides: 15.

The rearrangement joins TRBV5-6 to TRBJ1-1; D might be TRBD1 (5 bases). V dropped 4 bases and J dropped 0 bases, with 13 bases sitting between them. CDR3 size: 15 residues. CDR1 and CDR2 (germline): SGHDT, YYEEEE. The CDR3 region is CASSIRQRLNTEAFF. For the CDR3, the DNA is TGTGCCAGCAGCATTCGACAGCGTTTGAACACTGAAGCTTTCTTT. The full variable domain, completed using reference TRBV5-6 and TRBJ1-1, is DAGVTQSPTHLIKTRGQQVTLRCSPKSGHDTVSWYQQALGQGPQFIFQYYEEEERQRGNFPDRFSGHQFPNYSSELNVNALLLGDSALYLCASSIRQRLNTEAFFGQGTRLTVV.

The CDR3 DNA is TGCGCCAGCAGCCATCCCCGGGAGGGACAGGGAGACATTCAGTACTTC. Translated: CASSHPREGQGDIQYF. V usage is TRBV4-1 and J usage is TRBJ2-4; tentative D call: TRBD1 (9 bases). Trimming shortened V by 3 bases and J by 8 bases, and 20 bases separated the two germline ends. The germline V gene encodes CDR1 MGHRA and CDR2 YSYEKL. The CDR3 sequence is 16 residues long.

The chain carries TRBV6-5 and TRBJ1-2, with 9 positions matching TRBD1. Germline-derived CDR1 and CDR2 are MNHEY and SVGAGI. V was pared by 2 bases and J by 2 bases, with 3 bases of the junction left unmatched. CDR3 size: 15 residues. This CDR3 reads CASSYTGTGNYGYTF. The CDR3 bases are TGTGCCAGCAGTTACACAGGGACAGGGAACTATGGCTACACCTTC.

V gene TRBV10-2 combines with J gene TRBJ1-2; 7 nucleotides agree with TRBD1. CDR3 length: 14 residues. J lost 4 bases, V lost 0 bases, and 2 bases had no gene match. Looked up from germline, CDR1 is WSHSY and CDR2 is SAAADI. CDR3 sequence (DNA): TGCGCCAGCAGTGAGTCGGGACAGTTCTATGGCTACACCTTC. Protein product: CASSESGQFYGYTF.